This T cell receptor beta chain was identified in a study of cytomegalovirus exposure and HLA in healthy donors. Germline CDR1 and CDR2: SGHRS and YFSETQ. The CDR3 has 11 residues. Trimming removed 5 bases from V and 3 bases from J, with 6 bases in between. Primers included in the PCR were 60 Vbeta and 13 Jbeta primers. Profiling relied on immunoSEQ multiplex PCR, and the TCRdb table lists in-frame clones only, not all of them. This sample contains around 140,000 clones. About this clone: Other DNA sequences from this sample encode an identical CDR3 as well.

The J gene is TRBJ2-7, the V gene TRBV5-1; perhaps TRBD1 as D (5 bases). This TCR derives from a man younger than 35 in good health and CMV-seronegative. The specimen sequenced was PBMCs. The CDR3 loop reads CASSQGYEQYF. The CDR3 DNA follows: TGCGCCAGCAGTCAGGGCTACGAGCAGTACTTC.